This passage covers 18 T cell receptor beta chains from one sample sequenced in a study of Ad26.COV2.S vaccination and SARS-CoV-2 variants. Libraries were prepared by immunoSEQ multiplex PCR; TCRdb keeps only in-frame clonotypes and omits some of them. The sample shows a few hundred thousand clones, about 90% of them seen only once. Documented treatment: 19 received Ad26.COV2.S at low or high dose, single or two shots; 5 received placebo; per-sample allocation not given. After the first vaccine or placebo injection, samples were drawn on day 63. The source was peripheral blood, collected in a trial of Ad26.COV2.S vaccine versus placebo. All receptors come from a person aged 18-60 years who received the Ad26.COV2.S COVID-19 vaccine or a placebo.

The chain joins TRBV9 to TRBJ2-1; a possible D gene is TRBD2 (5 bases). The CDR3 runs to 14 residues. Between the trimmed V and J ends, which lost 2 bases and 4 bases, there was a span of 10 bases. The V gene's germline CDR1 is SGDLS and CDR2 YYNGEE. CDR3 sequence (DNA): TGTGCCAGCAGCGTTGGTTCGGGATACAATGAGCAGTTCTTC. Translating gives CASSVGSGYNEQFF.

The chain uses TRBV11-3 and TRBJ2-3; 11 positions agree with TRBD1. The CDR3 is made up of 14 amino acids. The germline gives CDR1 SGHNT, CDR2 YENEEA. V gave up 5 bases and J gave up 6 bases; unmatched junction bases: 4. The CDR3 DNA follows: TGTGCCAGCAGCATGGGACAGGGGGGCGATACGCAGTATTTT. Encoded protein: CASSMGQGGDTQYF. Full variable domain (outside the CDR3, taken from reference TRBV11-3 and TRBJ2-3): EAGVVQSPRYKIIEKKQPVAFWCNPISGHNTLYWYLQNLGQGPELLIRYENEEAVDDSQLPKDRFSAERLKGVDSTLKIQPAELGDSAVYLCASSMGQGGDTQYFGPGTRLTVL.

The chain has TRBV27 and TRBJ1-2; D remains unclear. Germline CDR1 is MNHEY and CDR2 is SMNVEV (reference sequence). CDR3 length: 13 amino acids. Trimming took 3 bases from V and 5 from J, leaving 10 bases between them. In nucleotides, the CDR3 is TGTGCCAGCAGTTTGTGGCCGGGGTATGGCTACACCTTC. Its protein product is CASSLWPGYGYTF.

The chain uses TRBV19 and TRBJ2-7; TRBD1 might be the D (6 bases). Germline-derived CDR1 and CDR2 are LNHDA and SQIVND (reference sequence). The CDR3 sequence is 17 residues long. V was shortened by 1 base and J by 2 bases, with 18 bases between the two germline ends. The CDR3 DNA sequence: TGTGCCAGTAGTATAGGCCCTGGGATACCAGGGGCCTACGAGCAGTACTTC. Residues: CASSIGPGIPGAYEQYF. The variable domain in full, completed from reference TRBV19 and TRBJ2-7, reads DGGITQSPKYLFRKEGQNVTLSCEQNLNHDAMYWYRQDPGQGLRLIYYSQIVNDFQKGDIAEGYSVSREKKESFPLTVTSAQKNPTAFYLCASSIGPGIPGAYEQYFGPGTRLTVT.

V gene TRBV5-4 combines with J gene TRBJ1-2, with a weak D call TRBD1 (6 bases). The V end lost 2 bases, the J end lost 7 bases, and 12 bases lay between the germline ends. Germline V gene lookup returns CDR1 SGHNT and CDR2 YYREEE (reference sequence). The CDR3 totals 13 residues. For the CDR3, the DNA is TGTGCCAGCAGCTTAAATGGGGGGCGTGGCTACACCTTC. This translates into CASSLNGGRGYTF.

CDR3 loop: CASSLTYRDEQYF. Written as DNA, the CDR3 is TGTGCCAGCAGCTTAACTTACAGGGACGAGCAGTACTTC. The J gene is TRBJ2-7, the V gene TRBV5-6; perhaps TRBD1 as D (6 bases). Germline loops: CDR1 SGHDT, CDR2 YYEEEE. V was cut by 2 bases and J by 5 bases, with 11 bases left in between. This CDR3 region has 13 residues.

This clone appeared once. The rearrangement joins TRBV7-9 to TRBJ2-7; TRBD2 matches at 8 bases. The CDR3 extends over 16 amino acids. Germline values: CDR1 SEHNR, CDR2 FQNEAQ (reference sequence). V was pared by 0 bases and J by 6 bases, with 10 bases of the junction left unmatched. CDR3 residues: CASSLAGTRGFIEQYF. The CDR3 region has the DNA TGTGCCAGCAGCTTAGCTGGGACTAGGGGTTTTATCGAGCAGTACTTC.

This chain uses TRBV5-1 with TRBJ2-5; D is perhaps TRBD2 (5 bases). Germline CDR1 and CDR2: SGHRS and YFSETQ. The CDR3 has 15 amino acids. V lost 1 base to trimming and J lost 5 bases, with 15 bases between them. The CDR3 DNA reads as TGCGCCAGCAGCTTGAATGTGGGAGCCGAGGAGACCCAGTACTTC. It yields the protein CASSLNVGAEETQYF.

CDR3 DNA sequence: TGTGCCAGCAGTTACGCCGGGACAGTAGACAATGAGCAGTTCTTC. Translated: CASSYAGTVDNEQFF. This chain joins TRBV6-5 and TRBJ2-1, with 7 bases identical to TRBD1. There are 15 residues in the CDR3. Germline CDR1 MNHEY, CDR2 SVGAGI. V shed 2 bases, J shed 5 bases, and the junction held 6 bases outside the gene matches.

The chain couples TRBV7-2 to TRBJ1-5; no firm D call. Per germline, CDR1 SGHTA and CDR2 FQGNSA. The V and J ends lost 4 bases and 6 bases respectively, with 10 bases between them. The CDR3 runs 13 residues. CDR3 bases: TGTGCCAGCAGCTCTAGGGTGGGTCAGCCCCAGCATTTT. Encoded protein: CASSSRVGQPQHF.

The CDR3 region has the DNA TGTGCCAGCTCCCCTGACGGGGTAGAGACCCAGTACTTC. Translation: CASSPDGVETQYF. V gene TRBV2 combines with J gene TRBJ2-5; maybe TRBD2 (5 bases). V was clipped by 8 bases and J by 4 bases, with 14 bases between them. The CDR3 is 13 amino acids. From germline, CDR1 is SNHLY and CDR2 FYNNEI.

The rearrangement links TRBV15 to TRBJ2-4, with 8 bases aligning to TRBD2. CDR3 size: 13 residues. The germline CDR1 and CDR2 sequences are LNHNV and YYDKDF (reference sequence). V trimming: 4 bases; J trimming: 7 bases; junction bases outside the gene matches: 3. CDR3 protein: CATSTGGVNIQYF. The DNA for the CDR3 is TGTGCCACCAGCACCGGGGGGGTGAACATTCAGTACTTC.

V gene TRBV7-9 combines with J gene TRBJ2-1; 8 bases agree with TRBD2. Germline values: CDR1 SEHNR, CDR2 FQNEAQ (reference sequence). V lost 2 bases, J lost 4 bases, and 7 bases stayed unmatched. This CDR3 region has 16 residues. This CDR3 reads CASSLNQLAGYNEQFF. The CDR3 DNA is TGTGCCAGCAGCTTAAACCAGCTAGCGGGTTACAATGAGCAGTTCTTC.

This chain links TRBV7-9 with TRBJ2-3; no reliable D call. Trimming took 4 bases from V and 6 from J, leaving 17 bases between them. The CDR3 sequence is 15 residues long. Germline loops: CDR1 SEHNR, CDR2 FQNEAQ (reference sequence). As DNA, the CDR3 is TGTGCCAGCAGCTCCCGCGGAGAACACGCGGATACGCAGTATTTT. This sequence encodes CASSSRGEHADTQYF. The full variable domain, with the rest looked up from reference TRBV7-9 and TRBJ2-3, is DTGVSQNPRHKITKRGQNVTFRCDPISEHNRLYWYRQTLGQGPEFLTYFQNEAQLEKSRLLSDRFSAERPKGSFSTLEIQRTEQGDSAMYLCASSSRGEHADTQYFGPGTRLTVL.

CDR3 DNA sequence: TGTGCCAGCAGCTTGGACAGAGATGAAAAACTGTTTTTT. Residues: CASSLDRDEKLFF. The chain has TRBV5-8 and TRBJ1-4, with no clear D. The CDR3 is made up of 13 amino acids. Between the trimmed V and J ends, which lost 0 bases and 6 bases, there was a span of 6 bases. The germline CDR1 and CDR2 sequences are SGHTS and YDEGEE.

The gene calls are TRBV19 and TRBJ1-1, with D hard to call. V dropped 8 bases and J dropped 1 base, with 8 bases sitting between them. The CDR3 has 12 residues. Germline lookup yields CDR1 LNHDA and CDR2 SQIVND (reference sequence). CDR3 sequence (DNA): TGTGCCAGTGGCTTTGGGAACACTGAAGCTTTCTTT. It is translated as CASGFGNTEAFF.

The rearrangement links TRBV15 to TRBJ2-5; a weak D match, TRBD1 (6 bases). The CDR3 loop spans 14 amino acids. V lost 2 bases to trimming and J lost 3 bases, with 10 bases between them. Germline V gives CDR1 LNHNV, CDR2 YYDKDF (reference sequence). CDR3 residues: CATSRIGQKETQYF. CDR3 DNA: TGTGCCACCAGCAGAATCGGACAGAAAGAGACCCAGTACTTC.

The chain is built from TRBV11-1 and TRBJ2-1; 9 nucleotides align to TRBD1. V lost 5 bases, J lost 8 bases, and 7 bases stayed unmatched. The CDR3 covers 14 residues. The germline V gene has CDR1 SGHAT and CDR2 FQDESV (reference sequence). The CDR3 loop reads CASSRRTGVDEQFF. The CDR3 coding sequence is TGTGCCAGCAGCAGACGGACAGGGGTGGATGAGCAGTTCTTC.